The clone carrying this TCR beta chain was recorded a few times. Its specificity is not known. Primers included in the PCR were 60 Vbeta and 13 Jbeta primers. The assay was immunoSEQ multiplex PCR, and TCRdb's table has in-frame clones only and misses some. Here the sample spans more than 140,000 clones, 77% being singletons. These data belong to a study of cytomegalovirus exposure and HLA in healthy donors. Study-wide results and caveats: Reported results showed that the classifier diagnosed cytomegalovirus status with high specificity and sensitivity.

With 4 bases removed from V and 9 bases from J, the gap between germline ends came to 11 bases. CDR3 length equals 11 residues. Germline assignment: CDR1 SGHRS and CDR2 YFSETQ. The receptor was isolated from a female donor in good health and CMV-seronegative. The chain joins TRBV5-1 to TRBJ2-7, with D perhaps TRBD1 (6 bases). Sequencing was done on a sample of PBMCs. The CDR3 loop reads CASSATGRQYF. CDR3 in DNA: TGCGCCAGCAGCGCCACAGGGAGGCAGTACTTC.